The rows below give T cell receptor beta chains drawn from one sample of a study of T cell responses to AZD1222 COVID-19 vaccine. Assay used: immunoSEQ multiplex PCR; TCRdb lists only in-frame clones, some missing. The sample holds approximately 100,000 clones; about 93% are singletons and the top ten take 5%. The sample here was peripheral blood, taken on day 0 of AZD1222 vaccination. The receptor source for this set is an adult in good health. Both conserved end residues are part of each CDR3. Each record gives: V gene, D gene, CDR3 length, CDR3 protein. D genes are given only for firm matches.

>TRBV12-5|NA|13
CASGFGRTDTQYF
>TRBV30|NA|15
CAWSVGGFGNQPQHF
>TRBV2|NA|11
CASSDHYGYTF
>TRBV12-3/TRBV12-4|NA|12
CASSPARATQYF
>TRBV2|NA|16
CASSDGRFSGANVLTF
>TRBV12-3/TRBV12-4|NA|13
CASSKNSGNTIYF
>TRBV19|NA|14
CASRLTAVNYGYTF
>TRBV7-9|NA|14
CASSLGGSGNEQFF
>TRBV19|TRBD1|11
CASNRGRELFF
>TRBV11-3|NA|14
CASSFVFVTGELFF
>TRBV30|NA|12
CAGRGTASPLHF
>TRBV4-1|NA|18
CASSQDQGWTVSGNTIYF
>TRBV6-1|TRBD1|14
CASSELGQGNGYTF
>TRBV29-1|NA|13
CSAGTEGSYGYTF
>TRBV7-7|TRBD1|16
CASSPADRGLVGEQFF
>TRBV5-5|NA|15
CASSFPGLRADIQYF
>TRBV30|TRBD2|14
CAWSEGGLAIEQFF
>TRBV5-8|NA|15
CASSLGMGLAYEQYF
>TRBV5-1|TRBD1|15
CASSPGQFGANVLTF
>TRBV9|NA|14
CASSPPDSYNEQFF
>TRBV6-5|TRBD2|14
CASRRGLALHEQYF
>TRBV30|NA|12
CAWSPRGEKLFF
>TRBV7-9|TRBD2|16
CASSLRGLAGSDTQYF
>TRBV7-9|TRBD1|15
CASSPRTGADEKLFF
>TRBV6-5|NA|13
CASKGHLNTEAFF
>TRBV3-1/TRBV3-2|NA|14
CASSQLNLKGEQYF
>TRBV27|TRBD1|17
CASSSLRLKGAADTQYF
>TRBV4-2|TRBD1|16
CASSQDADRGPWGYTF
>TRBV30|NA|13
CAWMWDEGNEQFF
>TRBV6-1|NA|13
CASSEATQETQYF
>TRBV6-2/TRBV6-3|NA|15
CASSYPSIGNTEAFF
>TRBV2|NA|13
CASSDDSNQPQHF
>TRBV5-1|TRBD1|14
CASSATGSNTEAFF
>TRBV4-2|NA|15
CASSQEGMGGYGYTF
>TRBV6-2/TRBV6-3|NA|15
CASSIGREGYQPQHF
>TRBV5-4|NA|12
CASSLTLVEQFF
>TRBV29-1|NA|12
CSVDSLNTEAFF
>TRBV29-1|NA|11
CSVGRENEQYF
>TRBV7-2|TRBD1|15
CASSPRQGLRYGYTF
>TRBV2|NA|14
CASSEARDPNEQFF
>TRBV19|TRBD2|15
CASSMGLAGADTQYF
>TRBV6-1|TRBD2|15
CASSEGLAGVYEQYF
>TRBV7-9|TRBD2|14
CASSVTSAEETQYF
>TRBV7-2|NA|13
CASAGSYNSPLHF
>TRBV6-1|NA|15
CASSERGLNPHEQYF
>TRBV2|NA|13
CASTRVWGSPLHF
>TRBV30|NA|16
CAWSQIDSLRPYEQYF
>TRBV28|NA|14
CASSSWTSTDTQYF
>TRBV24-1|TRBD1|14
CATSDPGAGGKLFF
>TRBV7-8|TRBD1|13
CASSLDGTGFSTF
>TRBV5-5|NA|17
CASSMGFGHRLAREQYF
>TRBV4-1|NA|15
CASSHPPYGDYGYTF
>TRBV28|TRBD2|16
CASRVSGTRSTYEQYF